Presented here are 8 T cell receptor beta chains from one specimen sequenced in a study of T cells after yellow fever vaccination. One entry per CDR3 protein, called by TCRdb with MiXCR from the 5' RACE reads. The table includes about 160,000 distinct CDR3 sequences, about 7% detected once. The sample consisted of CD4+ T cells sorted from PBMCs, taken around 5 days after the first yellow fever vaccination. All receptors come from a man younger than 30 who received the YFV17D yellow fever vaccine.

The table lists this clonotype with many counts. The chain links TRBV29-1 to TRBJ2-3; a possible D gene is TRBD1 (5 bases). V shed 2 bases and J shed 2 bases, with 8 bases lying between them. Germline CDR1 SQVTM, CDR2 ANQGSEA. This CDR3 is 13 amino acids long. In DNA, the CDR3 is TGCAGCGTTGAAAGGGGCCTCACAGATACGCAGTATTTT. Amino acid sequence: CSVERGLTDTQYF.

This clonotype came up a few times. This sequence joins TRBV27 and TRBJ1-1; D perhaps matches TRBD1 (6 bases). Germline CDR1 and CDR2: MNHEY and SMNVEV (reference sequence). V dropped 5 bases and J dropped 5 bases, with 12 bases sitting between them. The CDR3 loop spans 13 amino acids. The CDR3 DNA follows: TGTGCCAGCAGTCCGCGACAGGTGACTGAAGCTTTCTTT. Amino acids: CASSPRQVTEAFF.

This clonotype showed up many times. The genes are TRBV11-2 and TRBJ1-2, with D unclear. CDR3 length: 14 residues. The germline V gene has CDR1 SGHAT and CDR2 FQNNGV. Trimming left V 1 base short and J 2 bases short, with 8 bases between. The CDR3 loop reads CASSLAGPNYGYTF. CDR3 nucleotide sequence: TGTGCCAGCAGCTTAGCGGGCCCGAACTATGGCTACACCTTC.

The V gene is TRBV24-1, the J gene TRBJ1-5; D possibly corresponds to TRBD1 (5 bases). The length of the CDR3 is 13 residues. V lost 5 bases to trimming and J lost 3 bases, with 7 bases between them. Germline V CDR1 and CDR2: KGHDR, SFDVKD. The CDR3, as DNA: TGTGCCACCAGTGCGGGGGTCAATCAGCCCCAGCATTTT. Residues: CATSAGVNQPQHF.

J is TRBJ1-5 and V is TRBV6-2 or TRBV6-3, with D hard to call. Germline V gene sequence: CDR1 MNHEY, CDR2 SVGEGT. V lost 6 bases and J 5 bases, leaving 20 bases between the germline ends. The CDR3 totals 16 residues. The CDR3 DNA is TGTGCCAGCAGGAGTGGGAAAAAGTGGCGGGATCAGCCCCAGCATTTT. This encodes CASRSGKKWRDQPQHF.

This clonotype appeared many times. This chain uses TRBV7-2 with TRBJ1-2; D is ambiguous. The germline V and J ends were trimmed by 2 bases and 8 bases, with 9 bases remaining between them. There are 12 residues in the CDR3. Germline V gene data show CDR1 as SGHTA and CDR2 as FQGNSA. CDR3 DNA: TGTGCCAGCAGCTTAATGAGGGAAGGCTACACCTTC. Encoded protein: CASSLMREGYTF.

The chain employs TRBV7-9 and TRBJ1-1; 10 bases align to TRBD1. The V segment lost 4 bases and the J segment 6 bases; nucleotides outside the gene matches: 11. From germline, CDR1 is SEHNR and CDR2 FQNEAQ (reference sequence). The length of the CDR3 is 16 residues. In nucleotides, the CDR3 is TGTGCCAGCAGCTGGGGACAGGGGAGACCCGGCGCTGAAGCTTTCTTT. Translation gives CASSWGQGRPGAEAFF.

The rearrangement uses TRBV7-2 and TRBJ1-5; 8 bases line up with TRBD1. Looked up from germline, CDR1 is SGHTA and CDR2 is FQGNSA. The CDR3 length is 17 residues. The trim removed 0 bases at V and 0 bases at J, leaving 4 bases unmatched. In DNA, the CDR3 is TGTGCCAGCAGCTTAGCGCAGGGGGCCGATAGCAATCAGCCCCAGCATTTT. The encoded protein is CASSLAQGADSNQPQHF.